This TCR beta chain comes out of a study of cytomegalovirus exposure and HLA in healthy donors. Overall study context: Assignment to the Caucasian-associated ancestry cluster applied to approximately 80% of the approximately 400 genotyped donors.

Primers: 60 Vbeta forward and 13 Jbeta reverse. Only in-frame clones appear in the TCRdb table, and some are missing; sequencing was by immunoSEQ multiplex PCR. The sample has about 100,000 clones; 74% are singletons. V was clipped by 2 bases and J by 4 bases; unmatched bases: 5. The CDR3 is 16 residues long. Looked up from germline, CDR1 is SGDLS and CDR2 is YYNGEE. The TCR sequence derives from a middle-aged man in good health and CMV-seropositive. This chain connects TRBV9 to TRBJ2-2; 10 bases map to TRBD2. Sequenced sample: PBMCs. The CDR3: CASSVRTSGVTGELFF. The DNA of the CDR3 is TGTGCCAGCAGCGTTCGGACTAGCGGAGTCACCGGGGAGCTGTTTTTT.